These T cell receptor beta chains were read from a single sample in a study of blood T cell repertoires in COVID-19. Repertoires were generated with immunoSEQ multiplex PCR, while TCRdb's copy carries only in-frame clones and drops some. The data hold more than 200,000 clones, with approximately 90% observed a single time. The sequencing sample was made of peripheral blood. The receptors stem from a man younger than 30 with active or convalescent COVID-19. The CDR3 runs from the conserved cysteine through the conserved F or W. A D gene is named only where the DNA matches it firmly. A row's size may be missing; if present it is once, few, many or a size class.

v_call	d_call	j_call	clone_size	cdr3_nt	cdr3_aa
TRBV7-7	TRBD1	TRBJ2-2	NA	TGTGCCAGCAGCTTAAGGCCTTCAGGGGGTACCGGGGAGCTGTTTTTT	CASSLRPSGGTGELFF
TRBV11-1	TRBD1	TRBJ1-2	NA	TGTGCCAGCAGCCTTACAGGGGGCGCATATGGCTACACCTTC	CASSLTGGAYGYTF
TRBV27	TRBD2	TRBJ2-1	NA	TGTGCCAGCGGAACCGGGACTAGCGGGAGTGATGAGCAGTTCTTC	CASGTGTSGSDEQFF
TRBV7-2	NA	TRBJ1-3	NA	TGTGCCAGCAGCTTAAATCCCGCAACAGCAGGCCCTGGAAACACCATATATTTT	CASSLNPATAGPGNTIYF
TRBV4-3	TRBD2	TRBJ2-5	NA	TGCGCCAGCAGCCAACGGGCCAGCGGGGGGGGGCAAGAGACCCAGTACTTC	CASSQRASGGGQETQYF
TRBV19	TRBD2	TRBJ2-1	NA	TGTGCCAGTAGGGTTCTCGGGCCTAGCGGCAATGAGCAGTTCTTC	CASRVLGPSGNEQFF
TRBV11-2	TRBD2	TRBJ2-7	NA	TGTGCCAGCAGCCCGTGGGGGGGAAACTACGAGCAATACTTC	CASSPWGGNYEQYF
TRBV9	NA	TRBJ2-5	NA	TGTGCCAGCAGCGTAGAAGATAGATCGACCCAGTACTTC	CASSVEDRSTQYF
TRBV5-1	NA	TRBJ1-2	NA	TGCGCCAGCAGCCTCCTGCGCAGGGCAGAGGGCTACACCTTC	CASSLLRRAEGYTF
TRBV7-2	NA	TRBJ2-7	once	TGTGCCAGCAGCTTCAGGGCGGAATCCTACGAGCAGTACTTC	CASSFRAESYEQYF
TRBV30	NA	TRBJ1-5	once	TGTGCCTGGAGTGTACACGGAGTCATGCATCAGCCCCAGCATTTT	CAWSVHGVMHQPQHF
TRBV11-1	TRBD1	TRBJ2-1	once	TGTGCCAGCAGCGGGACAGATTACAATGAGCAGTTCTTC	CASSGTDYNEQFF
TRBV11-3	NA	TRBJ2-5	NA	TGTGCCAGCAGCCGGAGGGGCCGGGGAGAGACCCAGTACTTC	CASSRRGRGETQYF
TRBV16	NA	TRBJ2-5	NA	TGTGCCAGCAGTAATGTATGGCGGGAGACCCAGTACTTC	CASSNVWRETQYF
TRBV6-5	NA	TRBJ2-4	few	TGTGCCAGCAGTTACGGGTCAGGGAACATTCAGTACTTC	CASSYGSGNIQYF
TRBV19	NA	TRBJ2-3	NA	TGTGCCAGTAGTATACATGACACTCAGGTACCAGATACGCAGTATTTT	CASSIHDTQVPDTQYF
TRBV3-1/TRBV3-2	TRBD2	TRBJ2-7	NA	TGTGCCAGCAGCCAAGAGACTAGCCGAATTGACGAGCAGTACTTC	CASSQETSRIDEQYF
TRBV29-1	TRBD1	TRBJ1-1	once	TGCAGCGTTGAGACAGGGGAAATGAACACTGAAGCTTTCTTT	CSVETGEMNTEAFF
TRBV7-3	NA	TRBJ2-5	NA	TGTGCCAGCAGCTTAACGGGAGTCGGAAAGACCCAGTACTTC	CASSLTGVGKTQYF
TRBV7-2	NA	TRBJ1-4	few	TGTGCCAGCAGCCCTCGACCAGGCGGGGATAATGAAAAACTGTTTTTT	CASSPRPGGDNEKLFF
TRBV27	NA	TRBJ2-2	NA	TGTGCCAGCAGTTTATCGAGAGAGGGTCCCGGGGAGCTGTTTTTT	CASSLSREGPGELFF
TRBV7-2	TRBD1	TRBJ1-6	once	TGTGCCAGCAGCCCCGGGGACAGGGTGAATTCACCCCTCCACTTT	CASSPGDRVNSPLHF
TRBV6-2/TRBV6-3	TRBD1	TRBJ2-7	NA	TGTGCCAGCAGACCTCGTACAGGGGATGGGGAGTACTTC	CASRPRTGDGEYF
TRBV15	NA	TRBJ2-5	NA	TGTGCCACCAGCAAGAGGTACGGCTCCCGGGAGACCCAGTACTTC	CATSKRYGSRETQYF
TRBV9	TRBD1	TRBJ2-7	NA	TGTGCCAGCAGCGTATTAGGACAGGCTACCCGAAGCGCAAAAGAGCAGTACTTC	CASSVLGQATRSAKEQYF
TRBV29-1	TRBD1	TRBJ1-4	NA	TGCAGCGTCGGGACAGCCAATACTGAAAAACTGTTTTTT	CSVGTANTEKLFF
TRBV27	NA	TRBJ2-1	NA	TGTGCCAGCAGTTTACGACTAGGGAATGAGCAGTTCTTC	CASSLRLGNEQFF
TRBV19	NA	TRBJ1-1	once	TGTGCCAGTAGTAAGGTGGGGGGGGCCCCGAACACTGAAGCTTTCTTT	CASSKVGGAPNTEAFF
TRBV2	TRBD1	TRBJ1-5	NA	TGTGCCAGCAGCACTCAGGGGGTGAGAGGGCATTTT	CASSTQGVRGHF
TRBV5-1	NA	TRBJ1-1	NA	TGCGCCAGCAGCTTCTCATTTACGGGGACTGAAGCTTTCTTT	CASSFSFTGTEAFF
TRBV5-1	TRBD2	TRBJ2-5	once	TGCGCCAGCAGCTTCGGGGGGCAAGAGACCCAGTACTTC	CASSFGGQETQYF
TRBV11-2	TRBD2	TRBJ2-2	NA	TGTGCCAGCAGCAAAGACTCCGGGACTAGAGGAACCGGGGAGCTGTTTTTT	CASSKDSGTRGTGELFF
TRBV9	TRBD2	TRBJ2-7	NA	TGTGCCAGCAGCGGGGGACTAGCGGGGGCCTACGAGCAGTACTTC	CASSGGLAGAYEQYF